Presented here are 13 T cell receptor beta chains from one specimen sequenced in a study of blood T cell repertoires in COVID-19. Sequencing used immunoSEQ multiplex PCR; TCRdb keeps in-frame clones, though not all of them. The sample lists approximately 100,000 clones, over 55% occurring once. Sample: peripheral blood. Every receptor here comes from a human donor with acute or convalescent COVID-19. The donor label of this sample is uncertain.

This clone is a singleton in its sample. The chain is built from TRBV12-3 or TRBV12-4 and TRBJ2-2; no firm D call. The V and J ends lost 6 bases and 6 bases respectively, with 11 bases between them. CDR3 length equals 13 residues. The CDR3 here is CASRQTRPGELFF. The DNA for the CDR3 is TGTGCCAGCAGACAGACACGGCCCGGGGAGCTGTTTTTT.

The V and J genes are TRBV11-1 and TRBJ2-5; possible D gene TRBD1, 6 bases. The V end lost 4 bases, the J end lost 5 bases, and 17 bases lay between the germline ends. The CDR3 length is 15 residues. Germline values: CDR1 SGHAT, CDR2 FQDESV (reference sequence). CDR3 sequence: CASSSGRDTPETQYF. DNA of the CDR3: TGTGCCAGCAGCTCAGGACGGGACACCCCGGAGACCCAGTACTTC. Looking up the rest from reference TRBV11-1 and TRBJ2-5 gives the full variable domain: EAEVAQSPRYKITEKSQAVAFWCDPISGHATLYWYRQILGQGPELLVQFQDESVVDDSQLPKDRFSAERLKGVDSTLKIQPAELGDSAMYLCASSSGRDTPETQYFGPGTRLLVL.

The chain combines TRBV7-9 with TRBJ1-2; 9 bases agree with TRBD1. V lost 0 bases and J lost 8; bases outside the gene matches: 4. The germline CDR1 and CDR2 sequences are SEHNR and FQNEAQ (reference sequence). This CDR3 comprises 14 residues. The CDR3 here is CASSLAGTGSGYTF. The CDR3 nucleotides read TGTGCCAGCAGCTTAGCGGGGACAGGGAGCGGCTACACCTTC.

The chain uses TRBV30 and TRBJ1-2; D remains ambiguous. Germline CDR1 and CDR2: GTSNPN and SVGIG (reference sequence). CDR3 length: 12 amino acids. With 0 bases removed from V and 4 bases from J, the gap between germline ends came to 6 bases. The CDR3 DNA reads TGTGCCTGGAGTGTTCTCCGCTATGGCTACACCTTC. This codes for CAWSVLRYGYTF.

The J gene is TRBJ2-7, the V gene TRBV10-2; 8 bases are shared with TRBD1. The trim removed 3 bases at V and 4 bases at J, leaving 8 bases unmatched. Germline assignment: CDR1 WSHSY and CDR2 SAAADI. The CDR3 loop spans 15 amino acids. This CDR3 reads CASSDGTGTKYEQYV. CDR3 bases: TGCGCCAGCAGTGATGGGACAGGTACGAAGTACGAGCAGTACGTC.

V gene TRBV2 combines with J gene TRBJ1-2, with unresolved D. Germline V gene lookup returns CDR1 SNHLY and CDR2 FYNNEI. The CDR3 runs to 13 residues. Trimming shortened V by 5 bases and J by 3 bases, and 10 bases separated the two germline ends. CDR3 sequence: CASSNRGDYGYTF. The CDR3 coding sequence is TGTGCCAGCAGTAATCGGGGAGACTATGGCTACACCTTC.

This clone was seen repeatedly, ten times or more. The V and J genes are TRBV20-1 and TRBJ1-2; 7 positions match TRBD1. CDR1 is DFQATT, CDR2 SNEGSKA, per germline (reference sequence). This CDR3 has 11 residues. In DNA, the CDR3 is TGCAGCACTTTCGGGACAGATGGCTACACCTTC. Protein product: CSTFGTDGYTF.

Only a few counts were recorded for this clone. This chain joins TRBV7-2 and TRBJ2-1; D perhaps matches TRBD2 (5 bases). Trimming took 5 bases from V and 9 from J, leaving 20 bases between them. This CDR3 is 15 amino acids long. Germline V gene sequence: CDR1 SGHTA, CDR2 FQGNSA. The CDR3 DNA follows: TGTGCCAGCAGCCCCGGGCGACTATCGGGTGGTGAGCAGTTCTTC. This encodes CASSPGRLSGGEQFF.

V and J are TRBV7-8 and TRBJ1-3, with 11 nucleotides matching TRBD1. The CDR3 sequence is 17 residues long. Germline trimming cut 2 bases from V and 1 base from J; bases unmatched to any gene: 4. Germline CDR1 and CDR2: SGHVS and FQNEAQ. The CDR3 coding sequence is TGTGCCAGCAGCTTATCGGACAGGGGGCTTTCTGGAAACACCATATATTTT. This codes for CASSLSDRGLSGNTIYF.

J is TRBJ2-3 and V is TRBV5-6; 7 bases match TRBD1. The CDR3 consists of 17 residues. Trimming at V came to 4 bases and at J to 1 base, leaving 12 bases not matched to a gene. In germline, CDR1 is SGHDT, CDR2 YYEEEE. The CDR3 sequence: CASSLTGSGTGTDTQYF. In nucleotides, the CDR3 is TGTGCCAGCAGCCTAACAGGTAGTGGGACAGGCACAGATACGCAGTATTTT.

The gene calls are TRBV28 and TRBJ2-2; 8 bases are a match to TRBD1. This CDR3 is 13 amino acids long. Germline V gene lookup returns CDR1 MDHEN and CDR2 SYDVKM. V shed 5 bases, J shed 6 bases, and the junction held 2 bases outside the gene matches. CDR3 sequence reads: CASSGDRPGELFF. For the CDR3, the DNA is TGTGCCAGCAGTGGGGACAGGCCCGGGGAGCTGTTTTTT.

The chain is built from TRBV7-3 and TRBJ2-2, with 8 bases lining up with TRBD2. The length of the CDR3 is 15 residues. Per germline, CDR1 SGHTA and CDR2 FQGTGA. The V gene end was trimmed by 5 bases and the J gene end by 6 bases; junction bases not matched to a gene: 8. The CDR3 spells CASSMSGLAAGELFF. CDR3 coding DNA: TGTGCCAGCAGCATGTCCGGACTAGCAGCCGGGGAGCTGTTTTTT.

This chain connects TRBV11-2 to TRBJ1-2; D not resolved. V shed 5 bases and J shed 4 bases, with 11 bases lying between them. Per germline, CDR1 SGHAT and CDR2 FQNNGV. The length of the CDR3 is 13 residues. This chain's CDR3 is CASSPRESYGYTF. The CDR3, as DNA: TGTGCCAGCAGCCCCCGGGAGTCCTATGGCTACACCTTC.